Below, 7 T cell receptor beta chains from the same sample are listed, as sequenced in a study of T cells in Graves' hyperthyroidism and ophthalmopathy. What was amplified from RNA transcripts were TCR beta CDR3 regions. Using the HTBI primer set, a first-round RT-PCR was run on the TCR CDR3. TCRdb processed the multiplex PCR reads anew with MiXCR; each CDR3 protein has one entry. This table has under 350,000 distinct CDR3 sequences, 15% to 20% appearing once. Sequencing used blood. Receptors originate from a woman between 45 and 65 years old with Graves' hyperthyroidism.

In this sample, this clonotype turned up a few times. This chain uses TRBV12-3 or TRBV12-4 with TRBJ1-4, with D hard to call. The CDR3 contains 14 residues. V was cut by 2 bases and J by 1 base, with 5 bases left in between. DNA for the CDR3: TGTGCCAGCAGTTTAAGTGGAACTAATGAAAAACTGTTTTTT. This gives the protein CASSLSGTNEKLFF.

This clonotype was observed a handful of times. The genes are TRBV6-2 or TRBV6-3 and TRBJ1-5; D is uncertain. This CDR3 contains 16 residues. Trimming removed 0 bases at V and 5 bases at J, with 14 bases between. Germline CDR1 is MNHEY and CDR2 is SVGEGT. DNA for the CDR3: TGTGCCAGCAGTTACTCAACTGTGGGTAACCATCAGCCCCAGCATTTT. Encoded protein: CASSYSTVGNHQPQHF.

This chain links TRBV5-1 with TRBJ1-4; 12 nucleotides align to TRBD1. From germline, CDR1 is SGHRS and CDR2 YFSETQ. After removal of 4 bases from V and 7 bases from J, the junction contained 2 bases not matched to a gene. The CDR3 is made up of 14 amino acids. The CDR3 spells CASSRGQGAEKLFF. The CDR3 region has the DNA TGCGCCAGCAGCAGGGGACAGGGGGCTGAAAAACTGTTTTTT.

This clonotype was found many times. This chain links TRBV11-2 with TRBJ2-4; D is ambiguous. The CDR3 totals 16 residues. Per the germline V gene, CDR1 is SGHAT and CDR2 is FQNNGV. V was trimmed by 5 bases and J by 1 base, leaving 15 bases between them. CDR3 sequence: CASSPPLGWAKNIQYF. As DNA, the CDR3 is TGTGCCAGCAGCCCCCCGCTGGGTTGGGCCAAAAACATTCAGTACTTC.

This clonotype appeared once. The chain recombines TRBV6-2 or TRBV6-3 with TRBJ2-1; D might be TRBD1 (6 bases). This CDR3 is 11 amino acids long. The V and J ends lost 7 bases and 9 bases respectively, with 10 bases between them. Per germline, CDR1 MNHEY and CDR2 SVGEGT. The CDR3 bases are TGTGCCAGCATTAGCAGGGGTGAGCAGTTCTTC. Encoded protein: CASISRGEQFF.

Ten or more counts support this clonotype. The gene calls are TRBV7-3 and TRBJ2-3; D is ambiguous. Trimming removed 5 bases at V and 4 bases at J, with 10 bases between. This CDR3 has 13 amino acids. Germline V gene data show CDR1 as SGHTA and CDR2 as FQGTGA. CDR3 nucleotides: TGTGCCAGCAGCCTCCGTGGGGCAGATACGCAGTATTTT. Translation gives CASSLRGADTQYF.

The chain uses TRBV19 and TRBJ1-2, with a tentative D call TRBD1 (6 bases). This CDR3 comprises 16 residues. In germline, CDR1 is LNHDA, CDR2 SQIVND (reference sequence). The ends were cut back, 2 bases at V and 0 bases at J, with 13 bases in the middle. This chain's CDR3 is CASSILRGSPNYGYTF. CDR3 DNA: TGTGCCAGTAGTATATTGAGGGGGAGTCCTAACTATGGCTACACCTTC. The full variable domain, in which reference TRBV19 and TRBJ1-2 provide the parts outside the CDR3, is DGGITQSPKYLFRKEGQNVTLSCEQNLNHDAMYWYRQDPGQGLRLIYYSQIVNDFQKGDIAEGYSVSREKKESFPLTVTSAQKNPTAFYLCASSILRGSPNYGYTFGSGTRLTVV.